This note documents a single TCR beta chain sequence. Trimming removed 6 bases at V and 5 bases at J, with 10 bases between. The CDR3 is 12 amino acids. CDR1 and CDR2 from the germline V gene are LNHDA and SQIVND (reference sequence). Original analysis: Estimation of nucleated cell counts was performed using reference gene primer amplification. Assay used: immunoSEQ multiplex PCR; TCRdb lists only in-frame clones, some missing. V, J and clone size were drawn from that table, and D and trimming were deduced from the DNA. The sample consists of 150,000 to 200,000 clones, over 75% of them appearing once. These data belong to a study of blood T cell repertoires in COVID-19.

The chain joins TRBV19 to TRBJ1-2; D is unclear. The source of this sequence is a man in his 60s with active or convalescent COVID-19. The sample was peripheral blood. The CDR3, as DNA: TGTGCCAGTAGATTCTCAGAATATGGCTACACCTTC. Amino acids: CASRFSEYGYTF.